This T cell receptor (beta chain) is drawn from a study of cytomegalovirus exposure and HLA in healthy donors. Study-level information: A previous analysis identified around 120 million unique TCR beta sequences derived from 180 million or so T cells.

Germline CDR1 WNHNN, CDR2 SYGVQD (reference sequence). V was shortened by 3 bases and J by 0 bases, with 17 bases between the two germline ends. The CDR3 is 17 residues long. PCR amplification relied on 60 Vbeta primers (plus 13 Jbeta primers). Clones were sequenced by immunoSEQ multiplex PCR, and TCRdb holds only the in-frame ones, with some missing. The data contain some 160,000 clones, approximately 80% of them singletons. The J gene is TRBJ1-1, the V gene TRBV10-1; no clear D. The clonotype was recovered from a woman aged 18-29 years in good health and CMV-seronegative. Material for sequencing was PBMCs. CDR3 in DNA: TGCGCCAGCAGTGACGAGGGATCACCCCTCATGAACACTGAAGCTTTCTTT. The encoded protein is CASSDEGSPLMNTEAFF.